This is a list of T cell receptor beta chains from one sample in a study of blood T cell repertoires in COVID-19. The assay was immunoSEQ multiplex PCR, and TCRdb's table has in-frame clones only and misses some. Of a few hundred thousand clones listed, 85% were seen once; the top ten hold about 2.4%. Sequenced: peripheral blood. These receptors all come from a woman in her 70s with COVID-19, enrolled during active disease. Each CDR3 is given with its conserved first and last residue. A D gene is named only where the DNA matches it firmly. Clone sizes are given selectively: once, few, many, or a class where the clone is expanded.

TRBV2	TRBD2	-	TRBJ2-5	TGTGCCAGCAAGATGGGACTAGCGGGTCCTGTTGAGGAGACCCAGTACTTC	CASKMGLAGPVEETQYF
TRBV12-3/TRBV12-4	TRBD1	-	TRBJ2-7	TGTGCCAGCAGTTTGGGACAGACCTACGAGCAGTACTTC	CASSLGQTYEQYF
TRBV10-1	TRBD2	-	TRBJ2-5	TGCGCCAGTGCATCGTGGACTAGCGGAGAGACCCAGTACTTC	CASASWTSGETQYF
TRBV2	TRBD1	-	TRBJ2-3	TGTGCCAGCAGTTGGACAGGGGGCTCAGATACGCAGTATTTT	CASSWTGGSDTQYF
TRBV15	-	-	TRBJ1-5	TGTGCCACCAGCGGGCAGGGTGGCCAGCCCCAGCATTTT	CATSGQGGQPQHF
TRBV5-1	-	few	TRBJ1-3	TGCGCCAGCAGCCCTGGACAGAGCTCTGGAAACACCATATATTTT	CASSPGQSSGNTIYF
TRBV19	-	-	TRBJ2-3	TGTGCCAGTAGTCTATCATCAAGGGGTGCAGATACGCAGTATTTT	CASSLSSRGADTQYF
TRBV7-2	-	-	TRBJ2-1	TGTGCCAGCAGCATACAGGGTTGGGTTGAGCAGTTCTTC	CASSIQGWVEQFF
TRBV27	-	-	TRBJ1-1	TGTGCCAGCAGAAACGGGGGGTTGAACACTGAAGCTTTCTTT	CASRNGGLNTEAFF
TRBV9	-	-	TRBJ1-2	TGTGCCAGCAGCCCGGACAGTAACTATGGCTACACCTTC	CASSPDSNYGYTF
TRBV18	-	-	TRBJ1-2	TGTGCCAGCTCACAAACGGACAACCTAGACTACACCTTC	CASSQTDNLDYTF
TRBV5-6	-	-	TRBJ2-3	TGTGCCAGCAGCTTGTTTCAGGGGCCCACAGATACGCAGTATTTT	CASSLFQGPTDTQYF
TRBV7-2	TRBD2	-	TRBJ2-2	TGTGCCAGCAGGTCCTCCGGGGGGGCCGGCACCGGGGAGCTGTTTTTT	CASRSSGGAGTGELFF
TRBV11-3	-	-	TRBJ2-3	TGTGCCAGCAGCTTCCTTCCTCTAACAGATACGCAGTATTTT	CASSFLPLTDTQYF
TRBV30	-	-	TRBJ1-3	TGTGCCTGGAGTGGACAGCAACCCTCTGGAAACACCATATATTTT	CAWSGQQPSGNTIYF
TRBV5-1	-	-	TRBJ2-1	TGCGCCAGCAGCTTGGGTGGTTGGGACTCCCAGTTCTTC	CASSLGGWDSQFF
TRBV5-1	-	-	TRBJ2-2	TGCGCCAGCAGCTTGGGACTAGTCTCCGGGGAGCTGTTTTTT	CASSLGLVSGELFF
TRBV5-6	-	-	TRBJ1-2	TGTGCCACCGCGGGACCGCCAGCGGACTATGGCTACACCTTC	CATAGPPADYGYTF
TRBV2	TRBD1	-	TRBJ1-2	TGTGCCAGCAGGCAGGGGGTAGGGAACTATGGCTACACCTTC	CASRQGVGNYGYTF
TRBV7-2	-	-	TRBJ1-1	TGTGCCAGCAGCTTAGGTCGTACTGAAGCTTTCTTT	CASSLGRTEAFF
TRBV3-1/TRBV3-2	-	-	TRBJ2-7	TGTGCCAGCAGCCAAGACAGGGTCTACGAGCAGTACTTC	CASSQDRVYEQYF
TRBV24-1	TRBD1	-	TRBJ1-2	TGTGCCACCAGTGCTACAGGGGCCGGGGGCTACACCTTC	CATSATGAGGYTF
TRBV6-2/TRBV6-3	TRBD2	few	TRBJ2-7	TGTGCCAGCAGTTACTCGCCCCACCTTAGCGGGAGCTACGAGCAGTACTTC	CASSYSPHLSGSYEQYF
TRBV3-1/TRBV3-2	TRBD2	once	TRBJ2-7	TGTGCCAGCAGCATACGACCTGCGGGGGGGCCGTACGAGCAGTACTTC	CASSIRPAGGPYEQYF
TRBV9	TRBD2	-	TRBJ2-3	TGTGCCAGCAGCGTTGCTAGCGGGAGGCGGTTAGGCACAGATACGCAGTATTTT	CASSVASGRRLGTDTQYF
TRBV19	TRBD1	-	TRBJ1-5	TGTGCCAGTAGTACGACAGGGGGTAGTTTTCAGCCCCAGCATTTT	CASSTTGGSFQPQHF
TRBV6-2/TRBV6-3	TRBD1	once	TRBJ2-7	TGTGCCAGCAGTTACCCGGACAGGGTCGGCTACGAGCAGTACTTC	CASSYPDRVGYEQYF
TRBV27	TRBD1	-	TRBJ1-2	TGTGCCAGCAGACGGCCGGGACAGAATTATGGCTACACCTTC	CASRRPGQNYGYTF
TRBV4-2	TRBD2	-	TRBJ2-1	TGTGCCAGCAGCCAAGCAGGGACTAGCGGACACAATGAGCAGTTCTTC	CASSQAGTSGHNEQFF
TRBV7-9	-	-	TRBJ1-6	TGTGCCAGCAGCTCAGGGGTCGGGAATTCACCCCTCCACTTT	CASSSGVGNSPLHF
TRBV3-1/TRBV3-2	-	-	TRBJ1-4	TGTGCCAGCAGCCAACAGGGAAGTAATGAAAAACTGTTTTTT	CASSQQGSNEKLFF
TRBV7-2	TRBD1	-	TRBJ1-2	TGTGCCAGCAGCTTATTGGGGGACAGCGGCTATGGCTACACCTTC	CASSLLGDSGYGYTF
TRBV24-1	TRBD1	once	TRBJ1-1	TGTGCCACCAGTGATTTGCCAGGGGGGAACACTGAAGCTTTCTTT	CATSDLPGGNTEAFF
TRBV2	TRBD1	-	TRBJ1-1	TGTGCCAGCAGCGGCGACCCCCGGGGGACAGCGTTGATGAACACTGAAGCTTTCTTT	CASSGDPRGTALMNTEAFF
TRBV6-5	TRBD1	-	TRBJ1-3	TGTGCCAGCAGTTGGTCCGGACAGGGAAGAAACACCATATATTTT	CASSWSGQGRNTIYF
TRBV6-6	-	-	TRBJ2-5	TGTGCCAGCAGTCCCCGCGGGGCGGGCGGGGCCTCACCTCAACCGGGGACCCAGTACTTC	CASSPRGAGGASPQPGTQYF
TRBV9	-	-	TRBJ1-4	TGTGCCAGCAGCGTAGGCGGGTATAATGAAAAACTGTTTTTT	CASSVGGYNEKLFF
TRBV27	TRBD2	-	TRBJ2-3	TGTGCCAGCAGTTCTACTAGCGGGAGGGGCAATACGCAGTATTTT	CASSSTSGRGNTQYF
TRBV7-2	-	-	TRBJ2-7	TGTGCCAGCAGCCCCCCCGCGGGGGCGACCTACGAGCAGTACTTC	CASSPPAGATYEQYF
TRBV2	-	-	TRBJ1-4	TGTGCCAGCAGTGAGGTGTCGGGGGGGGAAAAACTGTTTTTT	CASSEVSGGEKLFF
TRBV29-1	TRBD1	-	TRBJ2-2	TGCAGCGCCCAGGGACAGACGAACACCGGGGAGCTGTTTTTT	CSAQGQTNTGELFF
TRBV6-5	-	-	TRBJ2-5	TGTGCCAGCAGTTACAGGGGGGGGCCGGAGACCCAGTACTTC	CASSYRGGPETQYF
TRBV4-2	-	-	TRBJ1-6	TGTGCCAGCAATTTCGGGAATTCACCCCTCCACTTT	CASNFGNSPLHF
TRBV19	TRBD1	-	TRBJ1-1	TGTGCCAGTAGGGGGGACAGGGTGGGAACTGAAGCTTTCTTT	CASRGDRVGTEAFF
TRBV19	TRBD1	-	TRBJ2-3	TGTGCCAGTTCCCTGACAGGGGGCACAGATACGCAGTATTTT	CASSLTGGTDTQYF
TRBV18	-	-	TRBJ2-7	TGTGCCAGCTCACCAGAGAAGATATCCTACGAGCAGTACTTC	CASSPEKISYEQYF
TRBV19	TRBD2	once	TRBJ2-2	TGTGCCAGTAGTATTGGGCGGGGGGTTCGCACCGGGGAGCTGTTTTTT	CASSIGRGVRTGELFF
TRBV19	TRBD1	once	TRBJ1-1	TGTGCCAGTAGTATCGCGGGACAGATGAACACTGAAGCTTTCTTT	CASSIAGQMNTEAFF
TRBV25-1	-	-	TRBJ1-3	TGTGCCAGCGCGAGGCGAACTGGAAACACCATATATTTT	CASARRTGNTIYF